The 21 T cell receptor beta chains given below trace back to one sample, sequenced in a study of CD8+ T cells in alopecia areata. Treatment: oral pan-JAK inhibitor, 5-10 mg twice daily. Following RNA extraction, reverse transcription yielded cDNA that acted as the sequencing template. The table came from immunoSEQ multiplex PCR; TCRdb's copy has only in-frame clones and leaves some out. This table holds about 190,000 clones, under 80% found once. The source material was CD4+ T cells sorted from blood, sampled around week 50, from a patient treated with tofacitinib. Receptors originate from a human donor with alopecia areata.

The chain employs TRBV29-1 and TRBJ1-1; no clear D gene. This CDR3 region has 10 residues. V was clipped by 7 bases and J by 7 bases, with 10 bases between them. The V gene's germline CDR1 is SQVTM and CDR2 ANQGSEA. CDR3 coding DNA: TGCAGCGCTAACCTGGGTGAAGCTTTCTTT. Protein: CSANLGEAFF.

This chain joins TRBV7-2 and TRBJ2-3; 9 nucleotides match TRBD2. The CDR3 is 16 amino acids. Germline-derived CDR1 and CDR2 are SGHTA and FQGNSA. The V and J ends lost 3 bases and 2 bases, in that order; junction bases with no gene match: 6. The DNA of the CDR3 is TGTGCCAGCAGCTTCCTCAGCGGGGGGACCACAGATACGCAGTATTTT. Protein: CASSFLSGGTTDTQYF.

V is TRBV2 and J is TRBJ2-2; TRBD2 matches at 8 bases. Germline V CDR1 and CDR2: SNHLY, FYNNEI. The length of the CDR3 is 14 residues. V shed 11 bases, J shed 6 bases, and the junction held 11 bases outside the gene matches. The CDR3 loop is CASRSGGPPGELFF. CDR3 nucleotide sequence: TGTGCCTCAAGGAGCGGGGGTCCCCCCGGGGAGCTGTTTTTT.

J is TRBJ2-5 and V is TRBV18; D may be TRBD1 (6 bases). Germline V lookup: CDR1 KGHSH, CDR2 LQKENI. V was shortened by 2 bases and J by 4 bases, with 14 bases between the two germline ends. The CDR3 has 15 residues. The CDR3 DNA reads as TGTGCCAGCTCACCAATGGGGGCGTCTGGAGAGACCCAGTACTTC. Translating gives CASSPMGASGETQYF. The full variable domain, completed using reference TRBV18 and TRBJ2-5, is NAGVMQNPRHLVRRRGQEARLRCSPMKGHSHVYWYRQLPEEGLKFMVYLQKENIIDESGMPKERFSAEFPKEGPSILRIQQVVRGDSAAYFCASSPMGASGETQYFGPGTRLLVL.

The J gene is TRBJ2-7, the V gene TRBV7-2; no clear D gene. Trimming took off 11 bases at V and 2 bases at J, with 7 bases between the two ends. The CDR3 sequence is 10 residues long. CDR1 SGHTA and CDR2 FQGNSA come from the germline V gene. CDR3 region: CAPRAYEQYF. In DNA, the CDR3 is TGTGCCCCTCGGGCCTACGAGCAGTACTTC.

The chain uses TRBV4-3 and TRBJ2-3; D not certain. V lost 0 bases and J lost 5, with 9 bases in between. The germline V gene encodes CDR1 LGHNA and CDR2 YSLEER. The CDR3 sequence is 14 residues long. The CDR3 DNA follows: TGCGCCAGCAGCCAAGAAACTGGGGTAGATACGCAGTATTTT. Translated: CASSQETGVDTQYF.

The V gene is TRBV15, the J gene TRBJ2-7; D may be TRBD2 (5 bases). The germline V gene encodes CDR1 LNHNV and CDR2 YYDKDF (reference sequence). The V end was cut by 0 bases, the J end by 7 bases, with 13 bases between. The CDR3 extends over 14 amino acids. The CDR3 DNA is TGTGCCACCAGCAGAGATAGCAGGAGGAGGGAGCAGTACTTC. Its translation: CATSRDSRRREQYF.

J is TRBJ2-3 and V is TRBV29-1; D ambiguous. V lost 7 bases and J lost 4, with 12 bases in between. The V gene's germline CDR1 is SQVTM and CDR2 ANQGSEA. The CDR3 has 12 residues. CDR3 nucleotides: TGCAGCGCGACCCTGACACCAGATACGCAGTATTTT. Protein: CSATLTPDTQYF.

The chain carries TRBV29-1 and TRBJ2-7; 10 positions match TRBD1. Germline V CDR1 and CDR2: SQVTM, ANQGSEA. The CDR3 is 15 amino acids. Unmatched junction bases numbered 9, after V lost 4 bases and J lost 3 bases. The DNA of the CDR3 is TGCAGCGTTGGACCGGGACAGGGGACCGTCTACGAGCAGTACTTC. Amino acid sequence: CSVGPGQGTVYEQYF.

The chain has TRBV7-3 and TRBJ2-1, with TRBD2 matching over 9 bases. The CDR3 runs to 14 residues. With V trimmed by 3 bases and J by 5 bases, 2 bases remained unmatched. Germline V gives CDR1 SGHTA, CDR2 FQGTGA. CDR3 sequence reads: CASSLTSGDNEQFF. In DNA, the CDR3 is TGTGCCAGCAGCTTGACTAGCGGTGACAATGAGCAGTTCTTC.

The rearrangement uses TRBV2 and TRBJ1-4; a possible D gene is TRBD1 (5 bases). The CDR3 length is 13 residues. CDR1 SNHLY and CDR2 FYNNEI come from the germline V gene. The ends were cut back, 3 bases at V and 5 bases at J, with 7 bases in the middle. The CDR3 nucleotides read TGTGCCAGCAGTGAGACAGAGAATGAAAAACTGTTTTTT. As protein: CASSETENEKLFF.

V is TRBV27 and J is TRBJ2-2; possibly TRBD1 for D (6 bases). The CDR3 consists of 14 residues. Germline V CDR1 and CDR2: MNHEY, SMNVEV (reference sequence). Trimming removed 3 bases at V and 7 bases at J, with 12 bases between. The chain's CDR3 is CASSFFRGSGELFF. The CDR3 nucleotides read TGTGCCAGCAGTTTTTTCAGGGGAAGCGGGGAGCTGTTTTTT.

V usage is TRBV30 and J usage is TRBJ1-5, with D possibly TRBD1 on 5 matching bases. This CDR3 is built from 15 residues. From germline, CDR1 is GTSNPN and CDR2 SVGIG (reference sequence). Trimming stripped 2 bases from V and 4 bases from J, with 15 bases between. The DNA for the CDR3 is TGTGCCTGGAGTAGACCGGGGACCTCAAATCAGCCCCAGCATTTT. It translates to CAWSRPGTSNQPQHF.

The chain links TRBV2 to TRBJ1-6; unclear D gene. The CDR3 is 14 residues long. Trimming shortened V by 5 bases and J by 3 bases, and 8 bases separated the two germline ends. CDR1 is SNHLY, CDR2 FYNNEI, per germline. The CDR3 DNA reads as TGTGCCAGCAGTATCGGGGACTATAATTCACCCCTCCACTTT. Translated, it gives CASSIGDYNSPLHF.

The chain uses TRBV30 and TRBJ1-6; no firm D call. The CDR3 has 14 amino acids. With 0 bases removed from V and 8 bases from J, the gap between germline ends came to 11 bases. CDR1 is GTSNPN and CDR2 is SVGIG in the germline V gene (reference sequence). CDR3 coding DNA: TGTGCCTGGAGTGTACCCAGGAAGGATTCACCCCTCCACTTT. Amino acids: CAWSVPRKDSPLHF. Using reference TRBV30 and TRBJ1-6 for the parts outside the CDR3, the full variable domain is SQTIHQWPATLVQPVGSPLSLECTVEGTSNPNLYWYRQAAGRGLQLLFYSVGIGQISSEVPQNLSASRPQDRQFILSSKKLLLSDSGFYLCAWSVPRKDSPLHFGNGTRLTVT.

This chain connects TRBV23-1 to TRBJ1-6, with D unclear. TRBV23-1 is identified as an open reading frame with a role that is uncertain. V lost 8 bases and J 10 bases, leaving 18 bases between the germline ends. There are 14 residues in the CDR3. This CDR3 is CASSASREGSPLHF. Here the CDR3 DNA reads TGCGCCAGCTCAGCTTCGAGAGAGGGCTCACCCCTCCACTTT.

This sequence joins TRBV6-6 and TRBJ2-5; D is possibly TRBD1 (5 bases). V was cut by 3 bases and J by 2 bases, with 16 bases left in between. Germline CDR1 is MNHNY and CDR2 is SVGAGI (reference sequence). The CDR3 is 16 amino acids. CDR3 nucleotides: TGTGCCAGCAGTTATGGGATGGGGCCACCACAAGAGACCCAGTACTTC. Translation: CASSYGMGPPQETQYF.

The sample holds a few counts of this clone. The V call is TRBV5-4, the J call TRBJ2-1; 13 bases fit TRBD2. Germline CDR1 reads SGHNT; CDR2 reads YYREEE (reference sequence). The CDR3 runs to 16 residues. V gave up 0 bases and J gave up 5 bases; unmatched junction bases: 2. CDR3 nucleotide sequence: TGTGCCAGCAGCTTGGGACTAGCGGGGGGCCACAATGAGCAGTTCTTC. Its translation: CASSLGLAGGHNEQFF.

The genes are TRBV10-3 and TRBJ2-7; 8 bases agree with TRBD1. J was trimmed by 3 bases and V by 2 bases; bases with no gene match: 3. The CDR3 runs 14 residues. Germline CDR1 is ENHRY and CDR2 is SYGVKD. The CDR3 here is CAISELDRGYEQYF. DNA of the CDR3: TGTGCCATCAGTGAGCTCGACAGGGGCTACGAGCAGTACTTC.

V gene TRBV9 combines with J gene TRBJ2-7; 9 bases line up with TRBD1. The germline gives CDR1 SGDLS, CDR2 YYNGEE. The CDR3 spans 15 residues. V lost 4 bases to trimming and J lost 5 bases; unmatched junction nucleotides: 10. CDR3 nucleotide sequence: TGTGCCAGCAGCCTCAACCGGGACAGGGTTCACGAGCAGTACTTC. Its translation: CASSLNRDRVHEQYF.

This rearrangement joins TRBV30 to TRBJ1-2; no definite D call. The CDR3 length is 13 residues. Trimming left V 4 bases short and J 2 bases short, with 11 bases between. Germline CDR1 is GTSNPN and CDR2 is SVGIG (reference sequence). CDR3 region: CAWIPRNNYGYTF. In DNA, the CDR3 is TGTGCCTGGATCCCCAGAAACAACTATGGCTACACCTTC.